Sequencing of this T cell receptor (beta chain) was carried out in a study of blood T cell repertoires in COVID-19. Across the study: There were acute and convalescent COVID-19 samples, and they came from the United States, Italy and Spain. PBMCs, B-cell-depleted T cells, or T cells were the source of the cDNA or gDNA that made up the material.

As handled by the study authors: Estimation of nucleated cell counts relied on the amplification of reference gene primers. Only in-frame clones appear in the TCRdb table, and some are missing; sequencing was by immunoSEQ multiplex PCR. Clone size and V and J calls were adopted from that table, with D and trimming inferred from the DNA. The data show 120,000 to 150,000 clones, less than 90% seen once. Input material: peripheral blood. The TCR was taken from a human donor in a cohort sampled during active COVID-19.

This chain's CDR3 is CASSVSQIPGENTIYF. In nucleotides, the CDR3 is TGTGCCAGCAGCGTATCCCAGATTCCGGGGGAAAACACCATATATTTT. This chain joins TRBV9 and TRBJ1-3, with D tentatively TRBD1 (5 bases). The CDR3 contains 16 residues. V was cut by 1 base and J by 6 bases, with 17 bases left in between. Germline CDR1 reads SGDLS; CDR2 reads YYNGEE.